This TCR beta chain was identified in a study of CD8 T cells in Susac syndrome. Each Susac syndrome patient had definite or probable disease by recently defined criteria. RNA was extracted with the RNeasy kit, and a quantity of roughly 0.5 to 1 ug was reverse transcribed using random hexamers. A single record per CDR3 protein comes from TCRdb applying MiXCR to the immunoSEQ multiplex PCR reads. The table includes over 65,000 distinct CDR3 sequences, about 92% detected once. The receptor was isolated from a human donor with Susac syndrome. The sequenced material came from CD4+ T cells from PBMCs.

The chain's CDR3 is CAITARTGPDILHTGELFF. CDR3 DNA: TGTGCCATCACGGCTCGGACGGGACCCGACATTCTTCACACCGGGGAGCTGTTTTTT. The V call is TRBV10-3, the J call TRBJ2-2; possibly TRBD1 or TRBD2 for D (5 bases each). Germline CDR1 is ENHRY and CDR2 is SYGVKD. There are 19 residues in the CDR3. The V gene lost 7 bases and the J gene lost 3 bases, with 27 bases spanning the gap.